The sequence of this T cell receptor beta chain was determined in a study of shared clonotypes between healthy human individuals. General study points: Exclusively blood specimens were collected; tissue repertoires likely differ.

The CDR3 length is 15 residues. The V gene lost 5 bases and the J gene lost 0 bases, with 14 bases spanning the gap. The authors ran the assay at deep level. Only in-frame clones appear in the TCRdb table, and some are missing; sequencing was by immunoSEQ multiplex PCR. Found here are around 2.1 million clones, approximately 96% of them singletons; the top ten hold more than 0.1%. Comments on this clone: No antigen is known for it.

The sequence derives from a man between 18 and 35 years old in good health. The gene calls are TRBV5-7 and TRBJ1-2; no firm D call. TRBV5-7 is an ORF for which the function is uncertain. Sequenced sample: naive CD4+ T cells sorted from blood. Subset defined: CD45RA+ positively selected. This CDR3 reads CASRSPGQTNYGYTF. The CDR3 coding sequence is TGTGCCAGCAGGAGTCCGGGCCAAACTAACTATGGCTACACCTTC.